This T cell receptor (beta chain) was captured in a study of cytomegalovirus exposure and HLA in healthy donors. Concerning this clone: Its specificity is not known.

This CDR3 has 13 residues. Germline V gene sequence: CDR1 MGHRA, CDR2 YSYEKL. Trimming left V 6 bases short and J 4 bases short, with 12 bases between. Study results and limitations: Most sequenced TCRs were rare (though some public TCRs occurred in many donors). Reports state that TCR beta sequences accurately predicted most subjects' HLA-A and HLA-B alleles.

Primers: 60 Vbeta forward and 13 Jbeta reverse. Measured with immunoSEQ multiplex PCR; TCRdb has only the in-frame clones, and not every one. The listing contains about 55,000 clones. Source material: PBMCs. V and J are TRBV4-1 and TRBJ1-2, with D perhaps matching TRBD1 (5 bases). This receptor was identified in a woman aged 60 to 75 in good health and CMV-seropositive. The chain's CDR3 is CASSRGDPYGYTF. In nucleotides, the CDR3 is TGCGCCAGCAGTCGGGGGGACCCCTATGGCTACACCTTC.